These 19 T cell receptor beta chains were sequenced from one sample in a study of vaccination and CD4 T cells after COVID-19. For these receptors, no antigen is known. Regarding treatment: roughly ten-day PBMC culture with coronavirus spike peptide pools or control peptides (ViraFEST assay). The study sequenced cultured CD4+ T cell DNA using the Oncomine TCR Beta short-read assay. MiXCR, run by TCRdb on the PCR reads, gives a single entry per CDR3 protein. The sample includes about 16,000 distinct CDR3 sequences, approximately 57% of them seen just once. Sequences were obtained from CD4+ T cells from blood, cultured in vitro. Receptor source: a human donor who had recovered from COVID-19.

The chain couples TRBV18 to TRBJ1-4, with D perhaps matching TRBD1 (6 bases). The germline V gene has CDR1 KGHSH and CDR2 LQKENI. CDR3 size: 16 residues. V was trimmed by 3 bases and J by 7 bases, leaving 18 bases between them. Here the CDR3 reads CASSPSGGQRGEKLFF. The CDR3 nucleotides are TGTGCCAGCTCACCGTCTGGGGGGCAGCGAGGTGAAAAACTGTTTTTT.

The genes are TRBV28 and TRBJ1-5, with unresolved D. Trimming took off 7 bases at V and 0 bases at J, with 7 bases between the two ends. Germline V lookup: CDR1 MDHEN, CDR2 SYDVKM. CDR3 length: 13 amino acids. The CDR3 loop is CASKSHSNQPQHF. The CDR3 nucleotides are TGTGCCAGCAAATCCCATAGCAATCAGCCCCAGCATTTT.

V and J are TRBV7-8 and TRBJ2-5; D call uncertain. The V end was cut by 1 base, the J end by 0 bases, with 6 bases between. The CDR3 sequence is 14 residues long. Looked up from germline, CDR1 is SGHVS and CDR2 is FQNEAQ. In DNA, the CDR3 is TGTGCCAGCAGCTTAGAGGCCTACCAAGAGACCCAGTACTTC. It specifies CASSLEAYQETQYF. The full variable domain, rest sourced from reference TRBV7-8 and TRBJ2-5, is GAGVSQSPRYKVAKRGQDVALRCDPISGHVSLFWYQQALGQGPEFLTYFQNEAQLDKSGLPSDRFFAERPEGSVSTLKIQRTQQEDSAVYLCASSLEAYQETQYFGPGTRLLVL.

The gene calls are TRBV2 and TRBJ1-5, with TRBD1 matching 7 bases. The V gene end was trimmed by 6 bases and the J gene end by 5 bases; junction bases not matched to a gene: 4. Germline-derived CDR1 and CDR2 are SNHLY and FYNNEI. The CDR3 has 13 residues. CDR3 sequence (DNA): TGTGCCAGCAGGGGAGGGGGCCATCAGCCCCAGCATTTT. It codes for CASRGGGHQPQHF.

The chain carries TRBV20-1 and TRBJ2-3; the match to TRBD2 covers 12 bases. Germline-derived CDR1 and CDR2 are DFQATT and SNEGSKA (reference sequence). CDR3 length: 16 residues. V lost 4 bases, J lost 2 bases, and 7 bases stayed unmatched. The CDR3, as DNA: TGCAGTGCTATCCCTAGCGGGAGGGGCTTCACAGATACGCAGTATTTT. Protein: CSAIPSGRGFTDTQYF.

The V call is TRBV4-1, the J call TRBJ1-5; no definite D call. Germline CDR1 is MGHRA and CDR2 is YSYEKL. This CDR3 has 16 residues. V shed 3 bases and J shed 0 bases, with 12 bases lying between them. CDR3 protein: CASSQGLQVSNQPQHF. The CDR3 DNA is TGCGCCAGCAGCCAGGGATTGCAGGTTAGCAATCAGCCCCAGCATTTT.

This chain uses TRBV2 with TRBJ2-1, with 9 bases fitting TRBD2. This CDR3 region has 16 residues. Germline values: CDR1 SNHLY, CDR2 FYNNEI. The ends lost 1 base at V and 3 bases at J; junction bases unmatched: 4. The CDR3 spells CASSEELAGFYNEQFF. In DNA form, the CDR3 reads TGTGCCAGCAGTGAAGAACTAGCGGGCTTCTACAATGAGCAGTTCTTC. The variable domain in full, with the rest retrieved from reference TRBV2 and TRBJ2-1, is EPEVTQTPSHQVTQMGQEVILRCVPISNHLYFYWYRQILGQKVEFLVSFYNNEISEKSEIFDDQFSVERPDGSNFTLKIRSTKLEDSAMYFCASSEELAGFYNEQFFGPGTRLTVL.

There are a few counts of this clonotype. The chain carries TRBV11-2 and TRBJ1-2; 9 bases agree with TRBD1. The CDR3 is 14 amino acids. CDR1 SGHAT and CDR2 FQNNGV come from the germline V gene. V was pared by 4 bases and J by 4 bases, with 4 bases of the junction left unmatched. CDR3 amino acids: CASSWTTGGYGYTF. In DNA, the CDR3 is TGTGCCAGCAGCTGGACGACAGGGGGCTATGGCTACACCTTC. The variable domain in full, completed from reference TRBV11-2 and TRBJ1-2, reads EAGVAQSPRYKIIEKRQSVAFWCNPISGHATLYWYQQILGQGPKLLIQFQNNGVVDDSQLPKDRFSAERLKGVDSTLKIQPAKLEDSAVYLCASSWTTGGYGYTFGSGTRLTVV.

The gene calls are TRBV19 and TRBJ1-1; D might be TRBD1 (5 bases). Trimming cost V 5 bases and J 0 bases, with 16 bases left between them. The CDR3 has 16 residues. CDR1 is LNHDA, CDR2 SQIVND, per germline (reference sequence). The CDR3 protein is CASSSRVLVVNTEAFF. The CDR3 nucleotides read TGTGCCAGTAGTTCCAGGGTTTTAGTGGTGAACACTGAAGCTTTCTTT. Variable domain in full (rest from reference TRBV19 and TRBJ1-1): DGGITQSPKYLFRKEGQNVTLSCEQNLNHDAMYWYRQDPGQGLRLIYYSQIVNDFQKGDIAEGYSVSREKKESFPLTVTSAQKNPTAFYLCASSSRVLVVNTEAFFGQGTRLTVV.

A single count supports this clonotype. This sequence joins TRBV19 and TRBJ1-5; D not resolved. Per the germline V gene, CDR1 is LNHDA and CDR2 is SQIVND (reference sequence). Trimming pared 3 bases from V and 1 base from J, leaving 7 bases between. The CDR3 has 14 residues. The CDR3 reads CASSMAPSNQPQHF. In DNA form, the CDR3 reads TGTGCCAGTAGTATGGCGCCCAGCAATCAGCCCCAGCATTTT.

The genes are TRBV6-2 or TRBV6-3 and TRBJ2-3; D possibly corresponds to TRBD2 (6 bases). Per germline, CDR1 MNHEY and CDR2 SVGEGT. The V end lost 11 bases, the J end lost 6 bases, and 18 bases lay between the germline ends. The CDR3 spans 13 residues. The CDR3 loop is CAGRLVLTDTQYF. The CDR3 DNA follows: TGTGCCGGGAGACTAGTTCTGACCGATACGCAGTATTTT.

In this sample, this clonotype turned up a few times. The chain carries TRBV4-3 and TRBJ2-6; D is unclear. CDR1 is LGHNA, CDR2 YSLEER, per germline. Trimming removed 8 bases from V and 0 bases from J, with 8 bases in between. The CDR3 spans 14 residues. This CDR3 reads CASGQFSGANVLTF. The DNA of the CDR3 is TGCGCCAGCGGGCAGTTCTCTGGGGCCAACGTCCTGACTTTC.

This rearrangement joins TRBV11-1 to TRBJ2-2; 15 bases map to TRBD2. CDR3 length: 17 amino acids. V was pared by 5 bases and J by 6 bases, with 7 bases of the junction left unmatched. CDR1 and CDR2 (germline): SGHAT, FQDESV (reference sequence). CDR3 in amino acids: CASSLGTSGGLAGELFF. CDR3 nucleotides: TGTGCCAGCAGCCTCGGGACTAGCGGGGGGTTGGCCGGGGAGCTGTTTTTT. The complete variable domain, with remaining parts taken from reference TRBV11-1 and TRBJ2-2, reads EAEVAQSPRYKITEKSQAVAFWCDPISGHATLYWYRQILGQGPELLVQFQDESVVDDSQLPKDRFSAERLKGVDSTLKIQPAELGDSAMYLCASSLGTSGGLAGELFFGEGSRLTVL.

The chain links TRBV6-2 or TRBV6-3 to TRBJ1-1; TRBD1 agrees at 11 bases. The length of the CDR3 is 14 residues. The V and J ends lost 2 bases and 7 bases, in that order; junction bases with no gene match: 3. Germline V CDR1 and CDR2: MNHEY, SVGEGT. CDR3 sequence (DNA): TGTGCCAGCAGTTACCGGGGACAGGGGGTTGAAGCTTTCTTT. Translating gives CASSYRGQGVEAFF.

This chain links TRBV20-1 with TRBJ2-1; D may correspond to TRBD1 or TRBD2 (5 bases each). V lost 6 bases to trimming and J lost 7 bases, with 25 bases between them. This CDR3 is 16 amino acids long. Germline assignment: CDR1 DFQATT and CDR2 SNEGSKA (reference sequence). CDR3 sequence reads: CSAGNWDRNEWNEQFF. CDR3 nucleotides: TGCAGTGCCGGTAATTGGGACCGAAACGAGTGGAATGAGCAGTTCTTC.

The chain couples TRBV11-3 to TRBJ2-2, with TRBD2 matching over 7 bases. V lost 4 bases, J lost 0 bases, and 5 bases stayed unmatched. The germline V gene encodes CDR1 SGHNT and CDR2 YENEEA. The CDR3 contains 16 residues. The CDR3 bases are TGTGCCAGCAGCTCTCTAGCGGCCGCGAACACCGGGGAGCTGTTTTTT. Its protein is CASSSLAAANTGELFF.

This sequence joins TRBV6-1 and TRBJ1-6; D is perhaps TRBD1 (5 bases). This CDR3 has 15 residues. Deletions cut 7 bases from V and 8 bases from J, with 18 bases between. Germline V gives CDR1 MNHNS, CDR2 SASEGT. CDR3 loop: CASKGPGKKYSPLHF. The CDR3 nucleotides read TGTGCCAGCAAGGGGCCGGGAAAAAAGTATTCACCCCTCCACTTT.

The rearrangement uses TRBV18 and TRBJ2-7; D might be TRBD2 (5 bases). Germline CDR1 reads KGHSH; CDR2 reads LQKENI. The CDR3 extends over 14 amino acids. Trimming took 6 bases from V and 2 from J, leaving 14 bases between them. The DNA for the CDR3 is TGTGCCAGCTCCCCCCGGGGTCCGCCCTACGAGCAGTACTTC. This translates into CASSPRGPPYEQYF.

V is TRBV7-8 and J is TRBJ2-1; D perhaps matches TRBD2 (7 bases). From germline, CDR1 is SGHVS and CDR2 FQNEAQ. The CDR3 loop spans 14 amino acids. V shed 3 bases and J shed 5 bases, with 11 bases lying between them. This CDR3 is CASSLRGTNNEQFF. DNA for the CDR3: TGTGCCAGCAGCTTGAGGGGGACTAACAATGAGCAGTTCTTC.